The table lists the clone carrying this T cell receptor beta chain with a few counts. The data originate from a study of OX40 agonist ivuxolimab in advanced cancers. The protocol was immunoSEQ multiplex PCR, while the TCRdb copy is restricted to in-frame clones and leaves out a portion. This table holds 75,000 to 100,000 clones, approximately 91% found once. Trimming pared 0 bases from V and 7 bases from J, leaving 9 bases between. From germline, CDR1 is SEHNR and CDR2 FQNEAQ (reference sequence). The CDR3 extends over 13 amino acids. The sample was CD4+ or CD8+ T cells sorted from blood, taken in a trial of the OX40 agonist ivuxolimab. The sequence was collected from an adult with an advanced solid tumor such as melanoma, head and neck, liver or kidney cancer. The chain couples TRBV7-9 to TRBJ1-2; a weak D match, TRBD1 (5 bases). The CDR3 sequence: CASSLAGDLGYTF. The CDR3 nucleotides are TGTGCCAGCAGCTTAGCCGGGGACCTTGGCTACACCTTC.